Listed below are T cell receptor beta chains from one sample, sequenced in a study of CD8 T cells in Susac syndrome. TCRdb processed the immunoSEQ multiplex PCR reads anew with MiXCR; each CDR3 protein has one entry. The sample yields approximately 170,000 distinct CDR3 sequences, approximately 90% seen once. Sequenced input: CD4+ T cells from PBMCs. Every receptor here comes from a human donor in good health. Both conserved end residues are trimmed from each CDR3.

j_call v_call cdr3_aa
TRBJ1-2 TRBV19 ASSILDSLARGYT
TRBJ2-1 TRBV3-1 ASSQSGSGEQF
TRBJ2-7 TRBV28 ASSPAGTLYEQY
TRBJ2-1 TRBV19 ASSIRGAAYNEQF
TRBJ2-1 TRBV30 AWSVMLAGEQF
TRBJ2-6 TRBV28 ASSADSSGANVLT
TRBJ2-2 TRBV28 ASSPGTGGGTGELF
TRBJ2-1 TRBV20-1 SAMGQPGNNEQF
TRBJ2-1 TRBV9 ASSVGTPIYNEQF
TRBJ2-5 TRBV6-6 ASCQGGRLETQY
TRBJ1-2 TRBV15 ATSIGQGGYT
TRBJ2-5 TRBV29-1 LAASGDQETQY
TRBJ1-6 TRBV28 ASSQPGHGNNSPLH
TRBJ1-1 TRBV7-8 ASSFGGTAEAF
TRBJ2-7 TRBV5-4 ASSLESGPTYEQY
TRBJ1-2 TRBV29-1 SVEEAQSYGYT
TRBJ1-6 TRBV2 ASSQAKGSPLH
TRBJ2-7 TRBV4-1 ASSQEGSGKSYEQY
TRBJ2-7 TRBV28 ASSWGASNEQY
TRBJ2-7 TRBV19 ASNEQGGYEQY
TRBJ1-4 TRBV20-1 SASGQGGEKLF
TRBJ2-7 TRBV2 ASGRQGNLEQY
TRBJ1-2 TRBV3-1 ASSQAAGRGYT
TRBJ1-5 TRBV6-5 ASSDRPNQPQH
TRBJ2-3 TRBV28 ATEAGQTDTQY
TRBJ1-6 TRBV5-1 ASSRGQGAGNSPLH
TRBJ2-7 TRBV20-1 SARDWQSFYEQY
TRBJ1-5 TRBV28 AARTGVQPQH
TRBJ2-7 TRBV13 ASSWTSGGEQY
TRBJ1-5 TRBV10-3 AISGVESNQPQH
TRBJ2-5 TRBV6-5 ASSYQGLGGETQY
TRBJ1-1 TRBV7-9 ASSALWDRGAEAF
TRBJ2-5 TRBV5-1 ASSSSGSWETQY
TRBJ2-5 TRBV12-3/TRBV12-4 ASSPQGLGETQY
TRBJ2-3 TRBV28 ASRLQLQGADTQY
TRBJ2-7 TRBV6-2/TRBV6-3 ASSHDPGEQY
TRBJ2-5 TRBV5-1 ASSSPGQGYQETQY
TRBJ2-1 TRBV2 ATAILNEQF
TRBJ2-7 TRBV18 ASSPTTGGPNEQY
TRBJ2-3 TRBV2 ASSSPARTVDTQY
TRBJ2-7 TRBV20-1 SAARTGVYEQY
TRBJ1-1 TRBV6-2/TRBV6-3 ASSYTRQSPEAF
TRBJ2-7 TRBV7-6 ASSLDQSAGSEQY
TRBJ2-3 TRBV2 ASRRDPGTDTQY
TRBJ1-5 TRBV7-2 ASSLVAAGNQPQH
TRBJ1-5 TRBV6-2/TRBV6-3 ASGFGGPQPQH